One sample yielded the 5 T cell receptor beta chains listed below, sequenced in a study of blood T cell repertoires in COVID-19. Sequencing was performed with immunoSEQ multiplex PCR; in TCRdb, only in-frame clones are kept and a portion is missing. The table shows around 150,000 clones, with 85% to 90% occurring only once. Sample: peripheral blood. All receptors come from a woman aged 40 to 55 with acute or convalescent COVID-19.

The gene calls are TRBV6-2 or TRBV6-3 and TRBJ2-2; 8 bases align to TRBD2. The CDR3 covers 15 residues. V dropped 5 bases and J dropped 1; count of bases not matched to a gene: 3. The germline V gene encodes CDR1 MNHEY and CDR2 SVGEGT. CDR3 protein: CASSPGLENTGELFF. CDR3 nucleotides: TGTGCCAGCAGTCCGGGACTAGAGAACACCGGGGAGCTGTTTTTT.

J is TRBJ1-5 and V is TRBV2; 8 bases map to TRBD1. CDR1 SNHLY and CDR2 FYNNEI come from the germline V gene. V shed 6 bases, J shed 0 bases, and the junction held 7 bases outside the gene matches. The CDR3 covers 16 residues. CDR3 loop: CASRRDRSLSNQPQHF. The CDR3 DNA is TGTGCCAGCAGGCGGGACAGGAGTCTTAGCAATCAGCCCCAGCATTTT.

The chain couples TRBV5-6 to TRBJ2-7; TRBD1 aligns across 8 bases. Trimming at V came to 4 bases and at J to 0 bases, leaving 3 bases not matched to a gene. This CDR3 spans 14 amino acids. Germline lookup yields CDR1 SGHDT and CDR2 YYEEEE. CDR3 loop: CASSARGPSYEQYF. In DNA form, the CDR3 reads TGTGCCAGCAGCGCCAGGGGGCCCTCCTACGAGCAGTACTTC.

The chain employs TRBV5-4 and TRBJ1-1; D possibly corresponds to TRBD1 (5 bases). Germline-derived CDR1 and CDR2 are SGHNT and YYREEE (reference sequence). The CDR3 spans 16 residues. The V end lost 6 bases, the J end lost 1 base, and 19 bases lay between the germline ends. The CDR3 here is CASTSARKGRNTEAFF. The CDR3 DNA follows: TGTGCCAGCACCTCCGCCCGGAAGGGGCGGAACACTGAAGCTTTCTTT.

This clone was detected only a few times. The DNA of the CDR3 is TGTGCCAGCTCACCAATCCCAGGGGACACTGAAGCTTTCTTT. Residues: CASSPIPGDTEAFF. The chain joins TRBV18 to TRBJ1-1; maybe TRBD1 (6 bases). V lost 2 bases and J lost 3, with 10 bases in between. Germline V gives CDR1 KGHSH, CDR2 LQKENI. CDR3 size: 14 residues. Variable domain in full (rest from reference TRBV18 and TRBJ1-1): NAGVMQNPRHLVRRRGQEARLRCSPMKGHSHVYWYRQLPEEGLKFMVYLQKENIIDESGMPKERFSAEFPKEGPSILRIQQVVRGDSAAYFCASSPIPGDTEAFFGQGTRLTVV.